This T cell receptor (beta chain) was captured in a study of T cells in localized non-small cell lung cancer. Study results and limitations: There were a median around 60 of the top 100 tumor clones appearing in adjacent lung. Compared with tumor, uninvolved adjacent lung displayed greater T cell clonality, ranking highest overall.

The CDR3 contains 13 residues. Deletions cut 0 bases from V and 5 bases from J, with 7 bases between. CDR1 MNHEY and CDR2 SVGAGI come from the germline V gene. Details on this clone: Its antigen is undetermined.

Sequencing used immunoSEQ multiplex PCR; TCRdb keeps in-frame clones, though not all of them. The sample consists of approximately 65,000 clones, roughly 79% of them appearing once. The gene calls are TRBV6-5 and TRBJ1-1; possible D gene TRBD1, 5 bases. The source is a man between 40 and 75 years old with stage II lung adenocarcinoma. This specimen was PBMCs, taken before any cancer treatment. CDR3 loop: CASSYSGGTEAFF. CDR3 coding DNA: TGTGCCAGCAGTTACTCGGGGGGAACTGAAGCTTTCTTT.